A single sample gave rise to the 10 T cell receptor beta chains below, sequenced in a study of T cell responses to AZD1222 COVID-19 vaccine. This table comes from immunoSEQ multiplex PCR, and its TCRdb copy is limited to in-frame clones, with some not included. The data show 15,000 to 20,000 clones, with about three quarters seen just once and 12% to 15% held by the top ten. The sample consisted of peripheral blood, taken 28 days after the second AZD1222 dose. These receptors originate from an adult who received the AZD1222 COVID-19 vaccine.

This rearrangement joins TRBV19 to TRBJ2-1, with 7 bases aligning to TRBD2. The CDR3 length is 13 residues. Germline V gene lookup returns CDR1 LNHDA and CDR2 SQIVND (reference sequence). V was clipped by 4 bases and J by 3 bases; unmatched bases: 0. CDR3 sequence: CASSSGGYNEQFF. The CDR3 DNA is TGTGCCAGTAGTAGCGGGGGCTACAATGAGCAGTTCTTC. Variable domain in full (rest from reference TRBV19 and TRBJ2-1): DGGITQSPKYLFRKEGQNVTLSCEQNLNHDAMYWYRQDPGQGLRLIYYSQIVNDFQKGDIAEGYSVSREKKESFPLTVTSAQKNPTAFYLCASSSGGYNEQFFGPGTRLTVL.

This chain uses TRBV19 with TRBJ2-2; 9 bases match TRBD1. V dropped 5 bases and J dropped 4; count of bases not matched to a gene: 8. Germline V gene data show CDR1 as LNHDA and CDR2 as SQIVND (reference sequence). CDR3 length: 16 residues. CDR3 sequence: CASSLQLTGGTGELFF. DNA for the CDR3: TGTGCCAGTAGTTTACAACTGACAGGGGGCACCGGGGAGCTGTTTTTT.

The J gene is TRBJ1-1, the V gene TRBV5-6; the D is unclear. Germline V gene data show CDR1 as SGHDT and CDR2 as YYEEEE. This CDR3 has 16 amino acids. V was clipped by 1 base and J by 4 bases, with 17 bases between them. The CDR3 DNA sequence: TGTGCCAGCAGCTTGCTTCGATCCGGGCGCGCCACTGAAGCTTTCTTT. Residues: CASSLLRSGRATEAFF.

This clone has just one count. The chain recombines TRBV5-5 with TRBJ2-4, with 8 bases fitting TRBD1. The CDR3 extends over 13 amino acids. In germline, CDR1 is SGHKS, CDR2 YYEKEE (reference sequence). Trimming removed 5 bases from V and 6 bases from J; junction bases left unmatched: 4. CDR3 region: CASRTGAANIQYF. CDR3 DNA sequence: TGTGCCAGCAGGACAGGGGCGGCAAACATTCAGTACTTC.

Of note for this clone: One end of the junction varies from germline; a read error may be responsible. This chain uses TRBV10-3 with TRBJ2-1; D may be TRBD2 (6 bases). There are 15 residues in the CDR3. CDR1 is ENHRY and CDR2 is SYGVKD in the germline V gene. The CDR3 here is CAISDPGGVYTEQFF. The CDR3 DNA follows: TGTGCCATCAGTGACCCGGGCGGGGTGTACACTGAGCAGTTCTTC.

The chain recombines TRBV24-1 with TRBJ2-2; maybe TRBD1 (6 bases). Germline V gene sequence: CDR1 KGHDR, CDR2 SFDVKD. V was pared by 3 bases and J by 3 bases, with 10 bases between. This CDR3 contains 15 residues. CDR3 residues: CATSDGGSYTGELFF. The CDR3 region has the DNA TGTGCCACCAGTGATGGGGGCAGTTACACCGGGGAGCTGTTTTTT.

This chain uses TRBV11-1 with TRBJ1-2, with 9 bases fitting TRBD1. The CDR3 contains 15 residues. The V and J ends lost 2 bases and 4 bases, in that order; junction bases with no gene match: 5. Germline V gives CDR1 SGHAT, CDR2 FQDESV (reference sequence). This CDR3 reads CASSLSGQGIYGYTF. In DNA, the CDR3 is TGTGCCAGCAGCTTATCGGGACAGGGCATCTATGGCTACACCTTC.

This chain links TRBV5-4 with TRBJ1-4; TRBD1 aligns across 7 bases. The V gene's germline CDR1 is SGHNT and CDR2 YYREEE (reference sequence). Trimming cost V 4 bases and J 4 bases; bases outside gene matches: 16. The CDR3 spans 18 residues. CDR3 residues: CASSLHRDRGSFNEKLFF. The CDR3 DNA follows: TGTGCCAGCAGCCTACACCGGGACAGAGGATCATTTAATGAAAAACTGTTTTTT.

V and J are TRBV19 and TRBJ1-6, with D perhaps TRBD1 (5 bases). V lost 4 bases to trimming and J lost 7 bases, with 14 bases between them. This CDR3 has 15 amino acids. Germline V CDR1 and CDR2: LNHDA, SQIVND (reference sequence). This chain's CDR3 is CASSRPGRQNSPLHF. In DNA, the CDR3 is TGTGCCAGTAGTAGGCCGGGACGGCAGAATTCACCCCTCCACTTT.

In nucleotides, the CDR3 is TGTGCCAGCAGTTACTCGTACAATTCACCCCTCCACTTT. This sequence encodes CASSYSYNSPLHF. This chain joins TRBV6-5 and TRBJ1-6; no reliable D call. Per germline, CDR1 MNHEY and CDR2 SVGAGI. Trimming removed 0 bases at V and 7 bases at J, with 4 bases between. CDR3 size: 13 residues.